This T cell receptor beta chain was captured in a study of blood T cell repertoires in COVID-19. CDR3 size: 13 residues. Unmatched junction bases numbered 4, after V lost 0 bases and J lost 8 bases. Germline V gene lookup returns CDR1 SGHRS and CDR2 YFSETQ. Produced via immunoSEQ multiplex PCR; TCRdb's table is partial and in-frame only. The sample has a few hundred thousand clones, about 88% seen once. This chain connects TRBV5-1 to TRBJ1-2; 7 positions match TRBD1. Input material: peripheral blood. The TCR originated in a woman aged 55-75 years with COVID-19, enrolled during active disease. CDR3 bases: TGCGCCAGCAGCTTGGGACAGGGCATCGGCTACACCTTC. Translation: CASSLGQGIGYTF.